What follows are 7 T cell receptor beta chains derived from one specimen sequenced in a study of CXCR3-negative and CXCR3-positive naive CD8 T cells. Findings and limits, study-wide: TRB CDR3 hydrophobicity was greater in CXCR3-positive naive cells than in CXCR3-negative naive cells.

Researchers prepared the TRB cDNA libraries using 5' RACE with UMI labels. No DNA is given; TCRdb re-called the 5' RACE reads and lists each CDR3 protein once. The listing contains some 64,000 distinct CDR3 sequences. Antigen specificity for these receptors is unknown. Material: naive CXCR3+ CD8+ T cells from blood. As for subset: CD45RO-CCR7+CD27+CD95- naive CD8+ T cells expressing CXCR3 (TNR3+). Receptors originate from a human donor in good health. Some clones in this sample may be carry-over from other donors' samples.

This chain connects TRBV4-1 to TRBJ2-5. Per germline, CDR1 MGHRA and CDR2 YSYEKL. CDR3 length: 16 residues. CDR3 sequence reads: CASSQGGLVSQETQYF.

The rearrangement uses TRBV12-3 or TRBV12-4 and TRBJ2-5; TCRdb names TRBD1, which stays unverified in the absence of DNA. This CDR3 comprises 13 residues. The CDR3 loop is CASRQLQGETQYF.

V and J are TRBV7-9 and TRBJ2-7. The CDR3 has 11 residues. Germline CDR1 reads SEHNR; CDR2 reads FQNEAQ (reference sequence). The CDR3 sequence is CASSPSYEQYF.

The chain links TRBV27 to TRBJ2-2. The V gene's germline CDR1 is MNHEY and CDR2 SMNVEV (reference sequence). The CDR3 covers 16 residues. This CDR3 is CASSLARDANTGELFF.

The chain couples TRBV15 to TRBJ2-7; TCRdb calls TRBD2, which cannot be checked without DNA. The CDR3 is 16 residues long. Germline CDR1 reads LNHNV; CDR2 reads YYDKDF (reference sequence). CDR3 residues: CATSRMPSVRSYEQYF.

The CDR3 spells CASSQEREGTDTQYF. The chain links TRBV4-2 to TRBJ2-3; TCRdb selects TRBD2, and the lack of DNA leaves this call unchecked. Germline values: CDR1 LGHNA, CDR2 YNFKEQ. This CDR3 is built from 15 residues.

The CDR3: CASSSDRQGRSIYNERFF. This rearrangement joins TRBV7-8 to TRBJ2-1; no DNA is available, so the TRBD1 call from TCRdb remains unchecked. The CDR3 extends over 18 amino acids. The germline V gene has CDR1 SGHVS and CDR2 FQNEAQ.